A single TCR beta chain is shown here with its context. Its antigen remains unidentified. This sample stems from a study of T cells in localized non-small cell lung cancer. Overall study findings and caveats: T cell clonality was highest in uninvolved adjacent lung, above tumor.

V gave up 5 bases and J gave up 6 bases, with 10 bases separating them. Germline assignment: CDR1 PRHDT and CDR2 FYEKMQ (reference sequence). The CDR3 consists of 13 residues. Method: immunoSEQ multiplex PCR; TCRdb's copy keeps in-frame clones and lacks some. The sample has some 71,000 clones, just under 85% seen once. This TCR came from a female donor older than 55 with stage I lung adenocarcinoma. The sample consisted of peripheral blood, taken before any cancer treatment. This chain uses TRBV13 with TRBJ2-2; D remains ambiguous. Here the CDR3 DNA reads TGTGCCAGCAGCCAGAGAGCTCCCGGGGAGCTGTTTTTT. This sequence encodes CASSQRAPGELFF. Based on the CDR3 plus reference TRBV13 and TRBJ2-2, the full variable domain is AAGVIQSPRHLIKEKRETATLKCYPIPRHDTVYWYQQGPGQDPQFLISFYEKMQSDKGSIPDRFSAQQFSDYHSELNMSSLELGDSALYFCASSQRAPGELFFGEGSRLTVL.